Listed below are T cell receptor beta chains from one sample, sequenced in a study of OX40 agonist ivuxolimab in advanced cancers. Data came from immunoSEQ multiplex PCR; TCRdb stores just in-frame clones and leaves some out. Here the sample spans under 15,000 clones, roughly 80% being singletons. The sequencing used CD4+ or CD8+ T cells sorted from blood, collected in a trial of the OX40 agonist ivuxolimab. These receptors were taken from an adult with an advanced solid tumor such as melanoma, head and neck, liver or kidney cancer. Both conserved end residues are part of each CDR3. D genes are given only for firm matches. The size entry is marked missing in some rows and otherwise reads once, few, many or a size class.

.,TRBV18,TRBJ2-7,once,CASFGDQPEQYF,TGTGCCAGCTTCGGGGACCAACCCGAGCAGTACTTC
TRBD2,TRBV19,TRBJ2-1,.,CASSILGLADDEQFF,TGTGCCAGTAGTATCTTAGGACTAGCGGACGATGAGCAGTTCTTC
.,TRBV27,TRBJ1-3,.,CASGPIGSGNTIYF,TGTGCCAGCGGACCGATCGGCTCTGGAAACACCATATATTTT
TRBD2,TRBV7-9,TRBJ2-7,.,CASSPAGGPSYEQYF,TGTGCCAGCAGTCCAGCGGGAGGGCCCTCCTACGAGCAGTACTTC
.,TRBV21-1,TRBJ2-1,.,CASICLAGRANEQFF,TGTGCCAGCATATGCCTAGCGGGAAGGGCAAATGAGCAGTTCTTC
.,TRBV2,TRBJ1-2,.,CASTSTDFNYGYTF,TGTGCCAGCACTTCGACTGACTTTAACTATGGCTACACCTTC
.,TRBV10-3,TRBJ2-5,.,CAISESLAQETQYF,TGTGCCATCAGTGAGTCATTAGCCCAAGAGACCCAGTACTTC
TRBD1,TRBV30,TRBJ2-1,.,CAWSYGTGTYNEQFF,TGTGCCTGGAGTTACGGGACAGGGACCTACAATGAGCAGTTCTTC
TRBD2,TRBV6-1,TRBJ2-1,.,CATESLRDYNNEQFF,TGTGCCACCGAATCGCTCCGGGACTACAACAATGAGCAGTTCTTC
.,TRBV27,TRBJ2-5,hyperexpanded,CASSPLLGSGETQYF,TGTGCCAGCAGTCCCTTGCTCGGGAGCGGAGAGACCCAGTACTTC
TRBD1,TRBV15,TRBJ2-7,.,CATSSRRDRAYEQYF,TGTGCCACCAGCAGCCGCCGGGACAGGGCCTACGAGCAGTACTTC
TRBD2,TRBV28,TRBJ2-7,.,CASSFNREDSYEQYF,TGTGCCAGCAGTTTTAACCGGGAGGATTCCTACGAGCAGTACTTC
TRBD1,TRBV19,TRBJ2-7,few,CASKVSGTGLYEQYF,TGTGCCAGTAAGGTTTCCGGGACAGGTCTCTACGAGCAGTACTTC
TRBD1,TRBV5-3,TRBJ2-7,.,CASSNWTGIDEQYF,TGTGCCAGCAGCAACTGGACAGGGATAGACGAGCAGTACTTC
.,TRBV7-9,TRBJ2-1,.,CASSLGGLGEQFF,TGTGCCAGCAGCTTAGGGGGCTTAGGTGAGCAGTTCTTC
TRBD1,TRBV6-6,TRBJ1-5,.,CASSTGGFSNQPQHF,TGTGCCAGCAGTACAGGGGGCTTCAGCAATCAGCCCCAGCATTTT
TRBD2,TRBV11-2,TRBJ2-1,few,CASSGGGSNEQFF,TGTGCCAGCAGCGGCGGGGGGTCCAATGAGCAGTTCTTC
.,TRBV7-5,TRBJ1-1,.,CATGTGETTEAFF,TGTGCCACGGGGACAGGGGAGACGACTGAAGCTTTCTTT
.,TRBV27,TRBJ2-1,once,CASSSLKLGSSYNEQFF,TGTGCCAGCAGCTCCTTAAAACTCGGGAGCTCCTACAATGAGCAGTTCTTC
.,TRBV11-3,TRBJ2-1,.,CASSSRSSSYNEQFF,TGTGCCAGCAGCTCAAGGTCGAGCTCCTACAATGAGCAGTTCTTC
.,TRBV7-6,TRBJ2-7,.,CASSLLGGPLEEQYF,TGTGCCAGCAGCTTATTGGGCGGTCCCCTAGAAGAGCAGTACTTC
.,TRBV6-5,TRBJ1-1,.,CASKNGGANEAFF,TGTGCCAGCAAAAACGGGGGCGCAAATGAAGCTTTCTTT
.,TRBV11-2,TRBJ2-5,.,CASSLYYARVQETQYF,TGTGCCAGCAGCTTATATTATGCCAGAGTCCAAGAGACCCAGTACTTC
TRBD1,TRBV11-3,TRBJ2-5,.,CASSPRDSFQETQYF,TGTGCCAGCAGCCCCCGGGACAGCTTCCAAGAGACCCAGTACTTC
.,TRBV7-9,TRBJ2-7,.,CASSLVVAYEQYF,TGTGCCAGCAGCTTAGTCGTCGCTTACGAGCAGTACTTC
.,TRBV9,TRBJ1-2,.,CASSGWDPNYGYTF,TGTGCCAGCAGCGGGTGGGACCCTAACTATGGCTACACCTTC
TRBD1,TRBV27,TRBJ2-7,.,CASSWTGGPRNEQYF,TGTGCCAGCAGTTGGACAGGGGGACCAAGAAACGAGCAGTACTTC